This T cell receptor (beta chain) was sequenced in a study of blood T cells in healthy people across ages (dated by TCRdb to between 2014 and 2017). For the study in its entirety: In model experiments, template switching captured roughly one uniquely barcoded TCR beta cDNA molecule for every two T cells. To avoid experimental bias, donors of different ages were randomly spread across the sequencing lanes. The donors were divided into four age groups: young (average roughly 15 years), middle-aged (almost 40), aged (about 60) and long-lived (roughly 82). The study measured age-related changes in TCR beta repertoire diversity using deep sequencing normalized with unique cDNA molecular identifiers. Using the same blood draw, the study looked at two additional independent replicas of 1 million unique cDNA reads for two donors, one aged 18 to 30 and the other aged 80 or older.

Systemically healthy Caucasian individuals from Russia, around 38 in total and aged about 6 to 90 years, were included as donors. Approximately 10 milliliters of peripheral blood were collected from each donor into EDTA-treated Vacutainer tubes. Ficoll-Paque density-gradient centrifugation was used to isolate PBMCs, with at least 6.5 million per sample. Total RNA, at least 6 micrograms per sample, was extracted from PBMCs with Trizol reagent. For every donor, flow cytometry on a PBMC aliquot measured the percentage of naive CD45RAhigh/CD27high T cells. What the authors observed across the whole study: Conclusive comparison of naive and antigen-experienced compartments was prevented by the profiling of bulk unsorted PBMCs. There was a strong correlation between observed TCR beta diversity and the percentage of naive T cells measured by flow cytometry. Because donor CMV infection status was unknown, age-related changes in expanded clonotypes were potentially confounded. Estimates of total diversity from one million sequenced T cells were regarded as lower bounds and underestimates. Observed TCR beta diversity per million T cells fell roughly linearly with age, and a significant reduction was already apparent by age around 44. Compared with the aged group, the long-lived group had more naive CD4+ T cells, fewer expanded clones and increased TCR diversity, suggesting age selection.

The table lists this clonotype with a few counts. Its recognized antigen is unknown. No clone much larger than this one lies a single base away; base qualities are absent. Libraries were prepared through 5' RACE. The reads were generated on an Illumina HiSeq 2500. The second PCR ran for roughly 7 to 12 cycles and used a J-beta primer mix along with a sample-barcoded 5' primer. A template-switch 5' adaptor carrying 12 random nucleotides introduced a unique molecular identifier onto each TCR beta cDNA molecule. At least 2.5 million CDR3-containing paired-end reads were obtained from each sample. First-strand cDNA synthesis was performed from all RNA using the Mint cDNA synthesis kit, with priming by a TRBC-specific oligonucleotide. After uracil-DNA glycosylase treatment, a first 18-cycle PCR used universal primers M1SS and BC2_uni_R on all cDNA. Regarding the original processing steps: Each sample was normalized by randomly selecting 1 million high-quality reads, each carrying a distinct molecular identifier. Reads sharing molecular identifiers were discarded rather than binned into consensus sequences. MiTCR, set to a Q25 quality threshold and the strictest error-elimination algorithm, was used for CDR3 identification, clonotype clustering and error correction. A nonparametric unseen species model with Euler transformation was used to estimate a lower bound on total TCR beta diversity. The public reads were reprocessed in TCRdb via fastp at Q25 and MiXCR, keeping in-frame beta chains. Each CDR3 protein gets just one entry, which takes the most common genes and DNA from the rows behind it. TCRdb, not the original authors, processed these V and J calls. The sample yields more than 800,000 distinct CDR3 sequences; 29% were counted once. Approximately 15% of the sample comes from the top ten.

Sequencing was done on a sample of blood. The receptor comes from a woman aged 80 or older in good health.

The nucleotides are TGTGCCAGCAGCCCGTCGACTAGCGGGGGGTTCTCTGGGGCCAACGTCCTGACTTTC. This translates into CASSPSTSGGFSGANVLTF. The sequence is built from TRBV16 and TRBJ2-6; TRBD2 lines up with 13 middle nucleotides. V trim: 4 bases; J trim: 0 bases; unmatched bases: 6. Measured from the cysteine to the phenylalanine, the CDR3 is 19 residues long. CDR3 DNA only is kept here, 57 bases in frame from base 1. As encoded in the germline V gene, CDR1 is KGHSY while CDR2 is FQNENV.